This passage covers 10 T cell receptor beta chains from one sample sequenced in a study of blood T cell repertoires in COVID-19. The method was immunoSEQ multiplex PCR; TCRdb's version includes in-frame clones alone and lacks a portion of them. Of 97,000 or so clones listed, about 78% are singletons. Source material: peripheral blood. These receptors were obtained from a man between 60 and 70 years old with active or convalescent COVID-19.

This chain connects TRBV28 to TRBJ1-3; D unclear. Germline V CDR1 and CDR2: MDHEN, SYDVKM. V was trimmed by 10 bases and J by 1 base, leaving 11 bases between them. This CDR3 spans 13 amino acids. The CDR3 nucleotides read TGTGCCACCCACTCAGGATCTGGAAACACCATATATTTT. Protein sequence: CATHSGSGNTIYF.

The chain has TRBV20-1 and TRBJ2-3, with TRBD2 identical over 8 bases. The V segment lost 3 bases and the J segment 6 bases; nucleotides outside the gene matches: 11. The germline CDR1 and CDR2 sequences are DFQATT and SNEGSKA (reference sequence). CDR3 length: 15 amino acids. CDR3 coding DNA: TGCAGTGCTAGTGGGGCCAGCGGGAGATCGGATACGCAGTATTTT. This encodes CSASGASGRSDTQYF.

Of note for this clone: Germline and junction disagree at one end, which may indicate a read error. This sequence joins TRBV19 and TRBJ1-5; D ambiguous. The CDR3 loop spans 11 amino acids. From germline, CDR1 is LNHDA and CDR2 SQIVND (reference sequence). CDR3 sequence: CASSDHNYPYF. CDR3 DNA sequence: TGTGCCAGTAGTGACCACAACTATCCTTATTTT.

The gene calls are TRBV6-5 and TRBJ2-3; D is possibly TRBD2 (5 bases). The CDR3 consists of 16 residues. Germline CDR1 MNHEY, CDR2 SVGAGI. Trimming stripped 4 bases from V and 3 bases from J, with 17 bases between. The CDR3 bases are TGTGCCAGCAGTTTACTCGCGGGCTTCAGGACAGATACGCAGTATTTT. It encodes CASSLLAGFRTDTQYF.

The V gene is TRBV9, the J gene TRBJ2-3; no reliable D call. The CDR3 has 14 amino acids. The germline V gene has CDR1 SGDLS and CDR2 YYNGEE. V was shortened by 1 base and J by 4 bases, with 10 bases between the two germline ends. The CDR3 sequence is CASSVTLSSDTQYF. CDR3 DNA sequence: TGTGCCAGCAGCGTAACCCTAAGCTCAGATACGCAGTATTTT.

The chain uses TRBV2 and TRBJ2-1, with TRBD2 matching 12 bases. The germline gives CDR1 SNHLY, CDR2 FYNNEI. The junction had 10 bases not matched to a gene; V was cut back by 5 bases and J by 14 bases. CDR3 length: 14 residues. The chain's CDR3 is CASSLSSGRVGKFF. Written as DNA, the CDR3 is TGTGCCAGCAGTCTGTCTAGCGGGAGGGTAGGGAAGTTCTTC.

The gene calls are TRBV4-1 and TRBJ1-5, with 8 bases lining up with TRBD1. V shed 3 bases, J shed 6 bases, and the junction held 4 bases outside the gene matches. Germline V CDR1 and CDR2: MGHRA, YSYEKL. CDR3 length equals 14 residues. CDR3 sequence reads: CASSQVQGGQPQHF. The CDR3 coding sequence is TGCGCCAGCAGCCAGGTACAGGGGGGTCAGCCCCAGCATTTT.

V usage is TRBV6-5 and J usage is TRBJ1-4; 10 bases align to TRBD1. The CDR3 totals 16 residues. Trimming removed 2 bases from V and 8 bases from J; junction bases left unmatched: 8. Germline V lookup: CDR1 MNHEY, CDR2 SVGAGI. The DNA of the CDR3 is TGTGCCAGCAGTTACCTCGGGACAGGGGAGGAAGAAAAACTGTTTTTT. This codes for CASSYLGTGEEEKLFF.

The genes are TRBV12-3 or TRBV12-4 and TRBJ1-2; D is unclear. The CDR3 contains 12 residues. Trimming stripped 6 bases from V and 3 bases from J, with 8 bases between. This CDR3 reads CASSRSYYGYTF. CDR3 nucleotide sequence: TGTGCCAGCAGCCGTAGTTACTATGGCTACACCTTC.

This chain joins TRBV11-2 and TRBJ2-7; D is possibly TRBD2 (5 bases). The germline CDR1 and CDR2 sequences are SGHAT and FQNNGV. The germline V and J ends were trimmed by 2 bases and 3 bases, with 11 bases remaining between them. This CDR3 contains 14 residues. CDR3 region: CASSLPGLDYEQYF. The DNA of the CDR3 is TGTGCCAGCAGCTTACCCGGACTCGACTACGAGCAGTACTTC.